This T cell receptor beta chain was retrieved from a study of T cells in tuberculosis. Germline values: CDR1 SEHNR, CDR2 FQNEAQ (reference sequence). The junction had 5 bases not matched to a gene; V was cut back by 5 bases and J by 4 bases. The CDR3 is 14 residues long. No alpha-beta pairing information exists for these sequences. The method was immunoSEQ multiplex PCR; TCRdb's version includes in-frame clones alone and lacks a portion of them. The profile covers about 54,000 clones, with 88% appearing a single time and 20% to 25% taken by the ten largest. After thawing and overnight rest, PBMC were stained with GMM-loaded CD1B tetramer, viability dye and anti-CD3 for sorting. The lipid loaded on the CD1B tetramers was C32 glucose monomycolate from Rhodococcus equi. This clone was seen only once.

This TCR came from an adult woman with latent tuberculosis. V gene TRBV7-9 combines with J gene TRBJ2-5; 9 bases fit TRBD1. The specimen sequenced was CD1b-GMM tetramer-negative cells sorted from PBMCs. The CDR3 here is CASSDRQGGETQYF. In DNA, the CDR3 is TGTGCCAGCAGCGATCGACAGGGGGGAGAGACCCAGTACTTC.